This T cell receptor beta chain was sequenced for a study of cytomegalovirus exposure and HLA in healthy donors. The study ran its PCR with 60 Vbeta and 13 Jbeta primers. Repertoires were generated with immunoSEQ multiplex PCR, while TCRdb's copy carries only in-frame clones and drops some. The sample records more than 90,000 clones, 81% being singletons. V was shortened by 8 bases and J by 1 base, with 9 bases between the two germline ends. Germline V CDR1 and CDR2: MNHNY, SVGAGI (reference sequence). This CDR3 spans 13 amino acids. The chain has TRBV6-6 and TRBJ2-1, with D perhaps TRBD2 (5 bases). The sample was PBMCs. This sequence was found in a woman aged 70 to 79 in good health and CMV-seropositive. The CDR3 region is CASVSGSYNEQFF. The CDR3 DNA is TGTGCCAGCGTAAGCGGATCCTACAATGAGCAGTTCTTC.